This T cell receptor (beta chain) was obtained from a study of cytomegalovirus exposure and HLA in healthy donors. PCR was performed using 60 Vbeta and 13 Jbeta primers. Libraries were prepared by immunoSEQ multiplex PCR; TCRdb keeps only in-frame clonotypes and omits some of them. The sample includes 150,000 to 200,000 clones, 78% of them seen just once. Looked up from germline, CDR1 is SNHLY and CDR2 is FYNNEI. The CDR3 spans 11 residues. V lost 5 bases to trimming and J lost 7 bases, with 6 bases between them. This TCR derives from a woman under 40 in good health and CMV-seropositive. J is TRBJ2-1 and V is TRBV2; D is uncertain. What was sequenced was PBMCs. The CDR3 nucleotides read TGTGCCAGCAGTCCTCCTAATGAGCAGTTCTTC. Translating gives CASSPPNEQFF. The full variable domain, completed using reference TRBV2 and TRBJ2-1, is EPEVTQTPSHQVTQMGQEVILRCVPISNHLYFYWYRQILGQKVEFLVSFYNNEISEKSEIFDDQFSVERPDGSNFTLKIRSTKLEDSAMYFCASSPPNEQFFGPGTRLTVL.